This T cell receptor beta chain appears in the sequencing data of a study of post-analysis software for immune sequencing data. Study-wide background: The patients showed relapsing-remitting, secondary progressive and progressive-relapsing multiple sclerosis courses. Study outcomes and limitations: Co-batched samples clustered tightly together by F measure. TRBV5-6, TRBV5-1 and TRBV20-1 were among roughly five TRBV segments more frequent in patients than controls.

The germline V gene has CDR1 SQVTM and CDR2 ANQGSEA. This CDR3 region has 11 residues. Trimming took 6 bases from V and 5 from J, leaving 7 bases between them. Unique-molecular-identifier-tagged TCR beta cDNA libraries were used. Once about 0.9 to 11 million T cells were used, roughly 0.5 million cDNA molecules resulted. Using its own MiXCR run on the PCR reads, TCRdb lists one record per CDR3 protein. The data contain about 540,000 distinct CDR3 sequences, roughly 34% of them singletons. This clonotype occurred many times. Antigen specificity is unknown. The receptor's source is a girl aged 2-17 years with multiple sclerosis. The chain couples TRBV29-1 to TRBJ1-4, with no clear D. Source material: blood. This CDR3 is CSVVLNEKLFF. Written as DNA, the CDR3 is TGCAGCGTGGTCTTGAATGAAAAACTGTTTTTT.